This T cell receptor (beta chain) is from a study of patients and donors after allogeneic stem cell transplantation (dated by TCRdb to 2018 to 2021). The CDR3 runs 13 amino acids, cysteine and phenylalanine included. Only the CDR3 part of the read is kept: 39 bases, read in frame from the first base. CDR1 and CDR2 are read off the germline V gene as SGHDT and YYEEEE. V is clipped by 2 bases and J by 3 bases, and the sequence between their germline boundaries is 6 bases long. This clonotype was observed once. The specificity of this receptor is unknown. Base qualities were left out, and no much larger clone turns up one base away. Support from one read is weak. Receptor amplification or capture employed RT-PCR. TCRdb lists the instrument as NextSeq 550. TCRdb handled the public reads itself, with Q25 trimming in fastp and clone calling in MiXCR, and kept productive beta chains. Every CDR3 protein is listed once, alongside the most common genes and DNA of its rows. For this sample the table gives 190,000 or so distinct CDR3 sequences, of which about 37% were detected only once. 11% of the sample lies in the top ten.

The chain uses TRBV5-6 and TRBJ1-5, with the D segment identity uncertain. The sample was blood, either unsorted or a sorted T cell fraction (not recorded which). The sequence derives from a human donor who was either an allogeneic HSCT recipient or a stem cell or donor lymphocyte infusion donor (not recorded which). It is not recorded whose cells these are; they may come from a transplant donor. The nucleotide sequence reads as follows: TGTGCCAGCAGCTTCATGTTCAATCAGCCCCAGCATTTT. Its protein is CASSFMFNQPQHF.